This TCR beta chain was profiled in a study of blood T cells in healthy people across ages. Overall study findings and caveats: Naive CD4+ cells and diversity were both higher in long-lived donors than in aged donors.

Together with a sample-barcoded 5' primer, a J-beta primer mix was included in a second PCR lasting about 6 to 11 cycles. TCRdb reanalysed the 5' RACE reads using MiXCR and keeps one entry per CDR3 protein. Of roughly 800,000 distinct CDR3 sequences listed, more than 45% are singletons. About this clonotype: Its antigen is unknown.

PBMCs, at least 7 million per sample, were isolated. This CDR3 region has 15 residues. CDR1 is SGHRS, CDR2 YFSETQ, per germline. The V end lost 4 bases, the J end lost 0 bases, and 14 bases lay between the germline ends. The clonotype comes from a man aged 25 to 40 in good health. Sequenced input: blood. The chain recombines TRBV5-1 with TRBJ2-7; D is ambiguous. CDR3 protein: CASSPIWVPSYEQYF. DNA of the CDR3: TGCGCCAGCAGCCCGATCTGGGTGCCCTCCTACGAGCAGTACTTC.